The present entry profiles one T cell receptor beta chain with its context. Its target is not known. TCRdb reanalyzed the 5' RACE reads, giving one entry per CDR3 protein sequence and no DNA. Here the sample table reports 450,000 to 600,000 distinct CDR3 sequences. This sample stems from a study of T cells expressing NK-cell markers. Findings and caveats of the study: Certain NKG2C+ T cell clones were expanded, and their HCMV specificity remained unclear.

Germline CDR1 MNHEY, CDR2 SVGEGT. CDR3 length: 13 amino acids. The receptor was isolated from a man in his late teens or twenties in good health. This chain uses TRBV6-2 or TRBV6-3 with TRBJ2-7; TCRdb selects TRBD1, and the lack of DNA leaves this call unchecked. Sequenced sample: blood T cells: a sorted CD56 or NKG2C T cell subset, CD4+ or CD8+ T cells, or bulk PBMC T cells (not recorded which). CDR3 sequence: CASRKTGVGEQYF.